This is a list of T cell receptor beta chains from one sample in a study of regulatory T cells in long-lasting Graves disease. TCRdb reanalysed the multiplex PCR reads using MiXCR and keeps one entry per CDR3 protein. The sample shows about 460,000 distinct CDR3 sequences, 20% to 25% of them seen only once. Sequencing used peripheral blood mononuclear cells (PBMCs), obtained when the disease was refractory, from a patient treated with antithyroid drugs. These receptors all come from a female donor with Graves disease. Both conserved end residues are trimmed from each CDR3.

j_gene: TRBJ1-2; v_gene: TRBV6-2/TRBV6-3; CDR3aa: ASSYRLTFPYGYT
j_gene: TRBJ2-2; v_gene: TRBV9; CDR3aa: ASSVVGQSNTGELF
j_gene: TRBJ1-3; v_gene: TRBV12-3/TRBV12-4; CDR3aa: AGSLTTLNTIY
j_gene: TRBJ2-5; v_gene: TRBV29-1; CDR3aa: SDSGTSLETQY
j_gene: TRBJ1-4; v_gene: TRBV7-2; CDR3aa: ASSFTDGGLF
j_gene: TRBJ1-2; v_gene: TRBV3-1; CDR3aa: ASSHGQGALGYT
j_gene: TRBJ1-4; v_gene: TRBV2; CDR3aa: ASREATSNEKLF
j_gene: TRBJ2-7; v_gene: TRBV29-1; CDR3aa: SVGRAYEQY
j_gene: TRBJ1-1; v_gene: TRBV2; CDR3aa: ASSAGQGSGEAF
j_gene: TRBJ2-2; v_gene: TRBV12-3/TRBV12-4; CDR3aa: ASSLYRGLAEDTGELF
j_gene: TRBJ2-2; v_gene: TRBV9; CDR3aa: ASSVKGIRGELV
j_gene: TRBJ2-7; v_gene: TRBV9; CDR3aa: ASSVVQGPTYEQY
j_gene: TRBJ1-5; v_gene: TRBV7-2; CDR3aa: ASSLAGTGKLGQPQH
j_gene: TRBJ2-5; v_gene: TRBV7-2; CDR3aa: ASSLGGGRETQY
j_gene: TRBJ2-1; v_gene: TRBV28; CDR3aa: ASSGLSGEF
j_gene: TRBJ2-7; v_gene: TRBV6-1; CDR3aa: ASSAVQDGSYEQY
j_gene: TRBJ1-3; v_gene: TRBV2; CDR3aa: ASSEGLSAGNTIY
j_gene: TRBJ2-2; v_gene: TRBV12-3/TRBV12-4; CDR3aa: ASSDTGRGGELF
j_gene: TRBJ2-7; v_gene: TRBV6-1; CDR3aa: ASNQTPYFYEQY
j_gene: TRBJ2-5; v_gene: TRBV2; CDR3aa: ASGEGRETQY